The subject of this entry is one T cell receptor (beta chain). The target antigen is unknown. Sequencing of cultured CD4+ T cell DNA used the Oncomine TCR Beta short-read assay. TCRdb re-analysed the PCR reads in MiXCR, keeping a single row per CDR3 protein. The sample has under 20,000 distinct CDR3 sequences, about 53% seen once; the top ten hold about 13%. The data were obtained in a study of vaccination and CD4 T cells after COVID-19. The treatment: roughly 10-day PBMC culture with coronavirus spike peptide pools or control peptides (ViraFEST assay). Germline CDR1 SNHLY, CDR2 FYNNEI. The length of the CDR3 is 13 residues. Trimming removed 6 bases from V and 3 bases from J, with 10 bases in between.

The genes are TRBV2 and TRBJ2-3; D remains ambiguous. This clonotype was sampled from a human donor who had recovered from COVID-19. Sequencing was done on a sample of CD4+ T cells from blood, cultured in vitro. In nucleotides, the CDR3 is TGTGCCAGCAGAAGGACCTCTACAGATACGCAGTATTTT. Translating gives CASRRTSTDTQYF.